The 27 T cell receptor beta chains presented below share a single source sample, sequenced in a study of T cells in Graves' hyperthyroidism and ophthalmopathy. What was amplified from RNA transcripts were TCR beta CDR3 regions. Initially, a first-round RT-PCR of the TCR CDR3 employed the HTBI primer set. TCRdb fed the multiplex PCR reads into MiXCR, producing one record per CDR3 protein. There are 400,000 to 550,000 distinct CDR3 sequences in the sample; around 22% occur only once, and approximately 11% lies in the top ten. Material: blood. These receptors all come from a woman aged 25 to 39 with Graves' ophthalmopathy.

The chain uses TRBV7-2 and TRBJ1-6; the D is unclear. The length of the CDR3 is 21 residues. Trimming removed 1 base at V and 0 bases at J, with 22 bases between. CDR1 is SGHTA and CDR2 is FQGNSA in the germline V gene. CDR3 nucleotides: TGTGCCAGCAGCTTAGGCGCCCGCAAAGTATCAGCGGGCTCCTATAATTCACCCCTCCACTTT. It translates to CASSLGARKVSAGSYNSPLHF. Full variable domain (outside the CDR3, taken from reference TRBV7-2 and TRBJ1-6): GAGVSQSPSNKVTEKGKDVELRCDPISGHTALYWYRQSLGQGLEFLIYFQGNSAPDKSGLPSDRFSAERTGGSVSTLTIQRTQQEDSAVYLCASSLGARKVSAGSYNSPLHFGNGTRLTVT.

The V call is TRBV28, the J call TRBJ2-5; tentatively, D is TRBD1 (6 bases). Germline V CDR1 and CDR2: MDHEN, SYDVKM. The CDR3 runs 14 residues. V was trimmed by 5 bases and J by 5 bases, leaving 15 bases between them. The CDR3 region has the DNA TGTGCCAGCAGTCTTACGCAGGGGTGGGAGACCCAGTACTTC. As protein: CASSLTQGWETQYF.

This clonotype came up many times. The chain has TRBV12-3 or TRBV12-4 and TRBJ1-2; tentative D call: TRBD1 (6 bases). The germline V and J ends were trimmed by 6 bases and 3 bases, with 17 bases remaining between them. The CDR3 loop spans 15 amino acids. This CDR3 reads CASSATDRQHYGYTF. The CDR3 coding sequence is TGTGCCAGCAGCGCAACGGACAGACAGCACTATGGCTACACCTTC.

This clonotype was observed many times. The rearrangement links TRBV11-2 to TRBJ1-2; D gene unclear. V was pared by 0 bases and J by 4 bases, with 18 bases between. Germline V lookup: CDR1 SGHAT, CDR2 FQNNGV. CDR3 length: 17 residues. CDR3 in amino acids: CASSLDLAADITYGYTF. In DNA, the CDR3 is TGTGCCAGCAGCTTAGATCTAGCGGCCGATATTACCTATGGCTACACCTTC.

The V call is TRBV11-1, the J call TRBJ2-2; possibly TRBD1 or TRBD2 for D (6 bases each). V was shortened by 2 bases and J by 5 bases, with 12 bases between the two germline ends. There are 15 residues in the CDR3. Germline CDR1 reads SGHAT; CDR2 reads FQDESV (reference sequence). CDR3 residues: CASSLRGAGTGELFF. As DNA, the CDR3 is TGTGCCAGCAGCTTAAGGGGGGCTGGAACCGGGGAGCTGTTTTTT.

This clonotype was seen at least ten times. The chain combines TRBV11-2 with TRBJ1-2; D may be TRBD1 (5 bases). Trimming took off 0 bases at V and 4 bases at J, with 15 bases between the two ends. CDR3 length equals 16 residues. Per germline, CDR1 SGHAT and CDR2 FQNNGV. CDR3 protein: CASSLESSRDGYGYTF. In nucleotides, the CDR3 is TGTGCCAGCAGCTTAGAGTCGTCCAGGGACGGCTATGGCTACACCTTC. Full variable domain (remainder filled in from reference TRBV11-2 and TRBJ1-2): EAGVAQSPRYKIIEKRQSVAFWCNPISGHATLYWYQQILGQGPKLLIQFQNNGVVDDSQLPKDRFSAERLKGVDSTLKIQPAKLEDSAVYLCASSLESSRDGYGYTFGSGTRLTVV.

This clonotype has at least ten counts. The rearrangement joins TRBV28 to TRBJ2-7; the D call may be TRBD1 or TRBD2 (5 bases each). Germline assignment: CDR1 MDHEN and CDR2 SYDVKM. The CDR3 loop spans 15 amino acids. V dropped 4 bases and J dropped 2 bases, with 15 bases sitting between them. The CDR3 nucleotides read TGTGCCAGCAGTTCAACCCGGGACGTAACCTACGAGCAGTACTTC. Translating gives CASSSTRDVTYEQYF.

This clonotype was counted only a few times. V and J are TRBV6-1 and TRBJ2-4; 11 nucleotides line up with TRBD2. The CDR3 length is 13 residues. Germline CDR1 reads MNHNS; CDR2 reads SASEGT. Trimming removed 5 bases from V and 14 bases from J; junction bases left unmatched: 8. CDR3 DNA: TGTGCCAGCAGTTTTCAGACTAGCGGGGACAAGTACTTC. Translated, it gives CASSFQTSGDKYF.

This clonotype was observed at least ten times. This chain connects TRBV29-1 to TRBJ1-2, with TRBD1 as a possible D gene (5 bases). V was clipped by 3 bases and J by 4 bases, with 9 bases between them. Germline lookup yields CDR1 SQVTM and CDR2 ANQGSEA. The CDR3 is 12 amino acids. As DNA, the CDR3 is TGCAGCGTTGACAAGAGGGGCTATGGCTACACCTTC. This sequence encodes CSVDKRGYGYTF.

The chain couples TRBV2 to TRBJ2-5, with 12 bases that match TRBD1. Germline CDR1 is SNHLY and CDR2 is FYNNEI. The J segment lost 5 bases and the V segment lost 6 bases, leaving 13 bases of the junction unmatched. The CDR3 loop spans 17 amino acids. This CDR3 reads CASSAVDLGQGAETQYF. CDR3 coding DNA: TGTGCCAGCAGCGCAGTAGATTTGGGACAGGGGGCCGAGACCCAGTACTTC.

CDR3 sequence reads: CASSLKIWGTQETQYF. CDR3 coding DNA: TGTGCCAGCAGCTTAAAGATTTGGGGGACCCAAGAGACCCAGTACTTC. This rearrangement joins TRBV11-1 to TRBJ2-5; the D call may be TRBD1 or TRBD2 (5 bases each). The CDR3 is made up of 16 amino acids. The V end was cut by 2 bases, the J end by 1 base, with 14 bases between. Germline CDR1 is SGHAT and CDR2 is FQDESV (reference sequence).

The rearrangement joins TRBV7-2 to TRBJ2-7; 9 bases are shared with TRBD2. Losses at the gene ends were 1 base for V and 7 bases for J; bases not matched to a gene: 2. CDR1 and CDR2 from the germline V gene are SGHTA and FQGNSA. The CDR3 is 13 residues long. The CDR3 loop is CASSLVSGREQYF. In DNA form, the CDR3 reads TGTGCCAGCAGCTTAGTTAGCGGGAGAGAGCAGTACTTC.

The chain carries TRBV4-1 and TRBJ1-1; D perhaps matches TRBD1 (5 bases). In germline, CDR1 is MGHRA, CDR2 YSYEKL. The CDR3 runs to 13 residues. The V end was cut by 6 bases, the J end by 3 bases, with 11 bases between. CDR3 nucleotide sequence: TGCGCCAGCAGGCGGGACCGAGACACTGAAGCTTTCTTT. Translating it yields CASRRDRDTEAFF.

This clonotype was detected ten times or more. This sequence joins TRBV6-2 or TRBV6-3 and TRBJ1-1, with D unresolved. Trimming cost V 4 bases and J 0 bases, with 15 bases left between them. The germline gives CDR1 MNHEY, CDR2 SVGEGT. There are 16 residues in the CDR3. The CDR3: CASSSLLGEMNTEAFF. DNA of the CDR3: TGTGCCAGCAGTTCTCTACTTGGGGAGATGAACACTGAAGCTTTCTTT.

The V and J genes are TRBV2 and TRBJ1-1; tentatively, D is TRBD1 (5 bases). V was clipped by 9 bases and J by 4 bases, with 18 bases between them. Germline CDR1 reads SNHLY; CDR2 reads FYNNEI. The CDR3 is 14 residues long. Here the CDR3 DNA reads TGTGCCAGTGACGCCCAAGGGGCGGTCACTGAAGCTTTCTTT. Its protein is CASDAQGAVTEAFF. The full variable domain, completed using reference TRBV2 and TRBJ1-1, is EPEVTQTPSHQVTQMGQEVILRCVPISNHLYFYWYRQILGQKVEFLVSFYNNEISEKSEIFDDQFSVERPDGSNFTLKIRSTKLEDSAMYFCASDAQGAVTEAFFGQGTRLTVV.

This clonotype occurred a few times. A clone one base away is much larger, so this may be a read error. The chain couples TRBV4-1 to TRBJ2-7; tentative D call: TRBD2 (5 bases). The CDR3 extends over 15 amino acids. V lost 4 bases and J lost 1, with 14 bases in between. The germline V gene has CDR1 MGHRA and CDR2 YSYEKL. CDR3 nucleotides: TGCGCCAGCAGCCCGATAGGGAGTATGTCCTACGAGCAGTACTTC. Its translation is CASSPIGSMSYEQYF.

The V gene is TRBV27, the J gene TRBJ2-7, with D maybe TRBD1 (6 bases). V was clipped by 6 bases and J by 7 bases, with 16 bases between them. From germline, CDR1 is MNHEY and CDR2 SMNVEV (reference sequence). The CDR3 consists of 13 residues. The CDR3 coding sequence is TGTGCCAGCAGAGTAGGGGGAGTTGGGGAGCAGTACTTC. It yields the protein CASRVGGVGEQYF.

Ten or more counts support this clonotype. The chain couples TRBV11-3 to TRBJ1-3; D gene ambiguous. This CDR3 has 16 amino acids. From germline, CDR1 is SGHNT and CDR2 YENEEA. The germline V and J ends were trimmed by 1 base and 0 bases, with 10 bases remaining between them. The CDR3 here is CASSLVVSFSGNTIYF. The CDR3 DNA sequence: TGTGCCAGCAGCTTAGTCGTCTCTTTCTCTGGAAACACCATATATTTT.

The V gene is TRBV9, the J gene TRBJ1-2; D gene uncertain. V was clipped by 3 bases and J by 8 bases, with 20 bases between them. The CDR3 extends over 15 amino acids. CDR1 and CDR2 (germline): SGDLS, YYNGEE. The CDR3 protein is CASSAGREGTVGYTF. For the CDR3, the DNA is TGTGCCAGCAGCGCAGGACGGGAGGGTACTGTCGGCTACACCTTC.

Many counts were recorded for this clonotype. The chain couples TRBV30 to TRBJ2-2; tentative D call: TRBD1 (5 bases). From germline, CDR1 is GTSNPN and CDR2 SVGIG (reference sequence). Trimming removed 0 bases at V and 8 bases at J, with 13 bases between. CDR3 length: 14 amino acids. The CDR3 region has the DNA TGTGCCTGGAGTGTAGGGGTCCTAAGTGGGGAGCTGTTTTTT. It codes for CAWSVGVLSGELFF.

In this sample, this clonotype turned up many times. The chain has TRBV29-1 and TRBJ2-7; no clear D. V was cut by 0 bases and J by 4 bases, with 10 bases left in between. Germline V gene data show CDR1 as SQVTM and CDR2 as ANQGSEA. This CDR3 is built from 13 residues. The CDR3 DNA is TGCAGCGTTGAAGATTTTCCGTTTTACGAGCAGTACTTC. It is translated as CSVEDFPFYEQYF.

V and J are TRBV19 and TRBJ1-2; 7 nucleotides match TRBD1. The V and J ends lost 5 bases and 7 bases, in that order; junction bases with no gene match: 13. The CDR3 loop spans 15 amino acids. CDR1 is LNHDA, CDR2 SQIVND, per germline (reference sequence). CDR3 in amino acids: CASSANRGFSGGYTF. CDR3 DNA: TGTGCCAGTAGTGCTAACAGGGGCTTCTCAGGTGGCTACACCTTC.

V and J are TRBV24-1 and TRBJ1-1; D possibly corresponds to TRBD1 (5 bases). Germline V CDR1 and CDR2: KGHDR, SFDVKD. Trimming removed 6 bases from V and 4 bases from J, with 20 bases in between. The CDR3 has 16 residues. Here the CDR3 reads CATSSGRGRQGTEAFF. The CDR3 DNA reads TGTGCCACCAGTTCTGGGAGAGGGCGGCAGGGCACTGAAGCTTTCTTT.

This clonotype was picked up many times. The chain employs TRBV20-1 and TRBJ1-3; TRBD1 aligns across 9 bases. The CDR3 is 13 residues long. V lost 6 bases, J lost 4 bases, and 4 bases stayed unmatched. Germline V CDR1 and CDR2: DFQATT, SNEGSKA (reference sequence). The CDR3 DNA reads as TGCAGTGCACCGGACAGGGGCGGAAACACCATATATTTT. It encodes CSAPDRGGNTIYF.

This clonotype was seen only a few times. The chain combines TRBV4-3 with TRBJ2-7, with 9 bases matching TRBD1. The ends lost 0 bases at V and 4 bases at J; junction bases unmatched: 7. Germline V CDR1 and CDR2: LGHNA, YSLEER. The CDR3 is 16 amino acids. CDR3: CASSQDRGTGNYEQYF. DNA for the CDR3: TGCGCCAGCAGCCAAGATAGGGGGACAGGGAATTACGAGCAGTACTTC.

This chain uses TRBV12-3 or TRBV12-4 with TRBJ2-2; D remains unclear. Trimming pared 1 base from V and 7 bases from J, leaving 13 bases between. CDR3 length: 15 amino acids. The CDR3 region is CASSLGHERFGELFF. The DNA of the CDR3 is TGTGCCAGCAGTTTAGGGCACGAACGATTCGGGGAGCTGTTTTTT.

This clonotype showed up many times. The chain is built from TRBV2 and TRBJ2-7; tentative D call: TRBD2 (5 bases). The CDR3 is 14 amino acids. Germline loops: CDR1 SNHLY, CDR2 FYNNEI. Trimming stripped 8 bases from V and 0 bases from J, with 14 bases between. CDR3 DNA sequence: TGTGCCAGCCTTCTCGGACTCGCCTCCTACGAGCAGTACTTC. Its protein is CASLLGLASYEQYF.